This paragraph reports one TCR beta chain. The data are from a study of blood T cell repertoires in COVID-19. TCRdb keeps only in-frame clones here, not all; method: immunoSEQ multiplex PCR. The table shows 200,000 to 250,000 clones, with about four fifths occurring only once. Sequencing used peripheral blood. The TCR originated in a woman aged 25-40 years who had recovered from COVID-19.

The CDR3 DNA sequence: TGTGCCAGCAGCTCCGGGACAGGGTGGAATCAGCCCCAGCATTTT. Translated: CASSSGTGWNQPQHF. The chain has TRBV27 and TRBJ1-5, with TRBD1 matching 9 bases. The length of the CDR3 is 15 residues. Germline lookup yields CDR1 MNHEY and CDR2 SMNVEV (reference sequence). Trimming at V came to 6 bases and at J to 4 bases, leaving 7 bases not matched to a gene.